This entry lists 8 T cell receptor beta chains sequenced from one sample in a study of CD8+ T cells in alopecia areata listed by TCRdb under 2018. The time point label, read with the paper, signifies: less than 30 weeks on oral tofacitinib. The treatment or condition label for this specimen denotes: oral pan-JAK inhibitor, 5-10 mg twice daily. Receptor libraries were prepared by the immunoSEQ multiplex PCR assay. For TCR sequencing, RNA was extracted from every sample and reverse transcribed into cDNA to serve as template. TCRdb mirrors the immuneACCESS table, restricted to in-frame sequences. Some clones are absent from its copies; in checked studies, under half trace to an unresolved V gene, and the reason for the others is unknown. For this sample there are 150,000 to 250,000 clones; roughly 60% appear just once. In total, the top ten clones hold roughly 5% of the sample. The material was CD4+ T cells sorted from blood, obtained at week 24, from a patient treated with tofacitinib. Receptor source: a human donor with alopecia areata.

This chain uses TRBV30 with TRBJ2-6; no clear D. V was trimmed by 3 bases and J by 4 bases, leaving 13 bases between them. The CDR3 is 15 amino acids. From germline, CDR1 is GTSNPN and CDR2 SVGIG (reference sequence). This chain's CDR3 is CAWRQVKRGANVLTF. The DNA of the CDR3 is TGTGCCTGGAGGCAGGTTAAAAGGGGGGCCAACGTCCTGACTTTC.

This clone was detected only a few times. This chain links TRBV10-3 with TRBJ1-6, with D maybe TRBD1 (6 bases). The ends were cut back, 10 bases at V and 9 bases at J, with 25 bases in the middle. This CDR3 has 16 residues. Germline CDR1 is ENHRY and CDR2 is SYGVKD. The CDR3 DNA is TGTGCCACCGCCCCGGGACAAGGGAATAGGGGTTCACCCCTCCACTTT. Its translation is CATAPGQGNRGSPLHF.

V gene TRBV2 combines with J gene TRBJ1-2; D not certain. The V and J ends lost 8 bases and 5 bases respectively, with 15 bases between them. The length of the CDR3 is 13 residues. Looked up from germline, CDR1 is SNHLY and CDR2 is FYNNEI. The CDR3 DNA is TGTGCCAGCCTGGACGGCGAAGGTTATGGCTACACCTTC. Translating gives CASLDGEGYGYTF.

The chain couples TRBV7-2 to TRBJ1-1; the D is unclear. The germline V gene has CDR1 SGHTA and CDR2 FQGNSA. The CDR3 contains 15 residues. V was clipped by 2 bases and J by 1 base, with 11 bases between them. The CDR3 is CASSLTPAENTEAFF. In DNA form, the CDR3 reads TGTGCCAGCAGCTTAACCCCCGCAGAGAACACTGAAGCTTTCTTT.

This clone was counted only a few times. This chain uses TRBV28 with TRBJ2-1; a possible D gene is TRBD2 (6 bases). The CDR3 contains 16 residues. Germline values: CDR1 MDHEN, CDR2 SYDVKM. Trimming shortened V by 7 bases and J by 3 bases, and 19 bases separated the two germline ends. The CDR3 protein is CASTPPQARGYNEQFF. The DNA for the CDR3 is TGTGCCAGCACACCTCCGCAGGCGCGGGGCTACAATGAGCAGTTCTTC.

V and J are TRBV29-1 and TRBJ1-1; 7 positions agree with TRBD1. Germline values: CDR1 SQVTM, CDR2 ANQGSEA. V dropped 7 bases and J dropped 0; count of bases not matched to a gene: 8. This CDR3 is built from 14 residues. CDR3 in amino acids: CSAVTGLMNTEAFF. The CDR3 nucleotides are TGCAGCGCTGTGACAGGGCTTATGAACACTGAAGCTTTCTTT.

This chain uses TRBV18 with TRBJ2-5; the D gene is possibly TRBD1 (6 bases). The CDR3 runs to 15 residues. The V end was cut by 0 bases, the J end by 1 base, with 9 bases between. Germline lookup yields CDR1 KGHSH and CDR2 LQKENI. CDR3 coding DNA: TGTGCCAGCTCACCACCGGACAGCATCCAAGAGACCCAGTACTTC. The encoded protein is CASSPPDSIQETQYF.

This chain connects TRBV30 to TRBJ1-3; a weak D match, TRBD1 (6 bases). The V end lost 3 bases, the J end lost 8 bases, and 14 bases lay between the germline ends. The CDR3 is 13 amino acids. CDR1 is GTSNPN, CDR2 SVGIG, per germline (reference sequence). CDR3 DNA: TGTGCCTGGAGCCGGGCACACAGGGACACCATATATTTT. Residues: CAWSRAHRDTIYF. The entire variable domain, with the rest obtained from reference TRBV30 and TRBJ1-3, is as follows: SQTIHQWPATLVQPVGSPLSLECTVEGTSNPNLYWYRQAAGRGLQLLFYSVGIGQISSEVPQNLSASRPQDRQFILSSKKLLLSDSGFYLCAWSRAHRDTIYFGEGSWLTVV.